What follows describes a single TCR beta chain. The CDR3 length is 14 residues. V lost 3 bases and J lost 3, with 11 bases in between. In germline, CDR1 is MNHEY, CDR2 SMNVEV (reference sequence). The source of the sample is a study of OX40 agonist ivuxolimab in advanced cancers. Study background: Across the patients, intravenous ivuxolimab was delivered every 2 weeks at 0.01 to 10 mg/kg.

TCRdb keeps only in-frame clones here, not all; method: immunoSEQ multiplex PCR. This table holds over 50,000 clones, over 90% found once. The specimen was CD4+ or CD8+ T cells sorted from blood, collected in a trial of the OX40 agonist ivuxolimab. The chain carries TRBV27 and TRBJ1-2; no definite D call. The sequence came from an adult with an advanced solid tumor such as melanoma, head and neck, liver or kidney cancer. CDR3 loop: CASSFSWQDYGYTF. In nucleotides, the CDR3 is TGTGCCAGCAGTTTTTCATGGCAGGACTATGGCTACACCTTC.